This T cell receptor beta chain originates from a study of cytomegalovirus exposure and HLA in healthy donors. Broader study findings: When analyzed later, a missense DCLRE1C variant was found to be linked to TCR beta V- and J-gene trimming.

It was healthy bone marrow donors who served as donors. The PCR employed 60 Vbeta primers together with 13 Jbeta primers. Clones were read by immunoSEQ multiplex PCR, and TCRdb kept only the in-frame ones, dropping some. Of approximately 110,000 clones in the sample, about 16% were seen once. As to this clone: What it recognizes is unknown.

This CDR3 region has 13 residues. CDR1 is LNHDA and CDR2 is SQIVND in the germline V gene (reference sequence). V lost 4 bases and J 10 bases, leaving 16 bases between the germline ends. The chain couples TRBV19 to TRBJ1-1, with a weak D call TRBD1 (6 bases). Material: PBMCs. The sequence was collected from a female donor in good health and CMV-seronegative. CDR3 sequence (DNA): TGTGCCAGTAGTAGAGTGGGGGCTCACGGAGCTTTCTTT. Its translation is CASSRVGAHGAFF.